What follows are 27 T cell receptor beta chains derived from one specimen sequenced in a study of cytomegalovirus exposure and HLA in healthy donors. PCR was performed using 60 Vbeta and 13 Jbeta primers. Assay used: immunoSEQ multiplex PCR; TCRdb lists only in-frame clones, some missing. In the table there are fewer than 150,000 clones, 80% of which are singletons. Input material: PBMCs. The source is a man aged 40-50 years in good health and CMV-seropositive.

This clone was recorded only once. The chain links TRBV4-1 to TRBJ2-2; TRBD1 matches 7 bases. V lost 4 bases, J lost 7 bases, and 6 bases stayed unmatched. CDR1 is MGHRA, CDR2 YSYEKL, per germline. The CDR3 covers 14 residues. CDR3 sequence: CASSPKGQYGELFF. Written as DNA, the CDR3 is TGCGCCAGCAGCCCTAAGGGACAGTACGGGGAGCTGTTTTTT.

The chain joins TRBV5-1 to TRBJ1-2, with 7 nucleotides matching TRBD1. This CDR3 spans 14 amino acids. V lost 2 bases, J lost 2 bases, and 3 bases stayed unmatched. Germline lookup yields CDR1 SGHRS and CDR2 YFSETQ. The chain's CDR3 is CASSLGGQNYGYTF. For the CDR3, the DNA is TGCGCCAGCAGCTTAGGGGGACAGAACTATGGCTACACCTTC.

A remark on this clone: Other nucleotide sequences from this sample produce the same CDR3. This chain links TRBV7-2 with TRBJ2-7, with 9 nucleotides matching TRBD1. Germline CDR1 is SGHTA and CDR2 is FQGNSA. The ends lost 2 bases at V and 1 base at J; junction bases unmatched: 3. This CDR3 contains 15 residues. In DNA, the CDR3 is TGTGCCAGCAGCTTACGTGGGACAGGGTCCTACGAGCAGTACTTC. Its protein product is CASSLRGTGSYEQYF.

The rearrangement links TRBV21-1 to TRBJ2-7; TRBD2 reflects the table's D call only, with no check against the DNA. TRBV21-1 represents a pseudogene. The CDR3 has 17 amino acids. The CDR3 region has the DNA TGTGCCAGCAGCACGACCTTGGGACTAGCTACGTCCTACGAGCAGTACTTC. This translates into CASSTTLGLATSYEQYF.

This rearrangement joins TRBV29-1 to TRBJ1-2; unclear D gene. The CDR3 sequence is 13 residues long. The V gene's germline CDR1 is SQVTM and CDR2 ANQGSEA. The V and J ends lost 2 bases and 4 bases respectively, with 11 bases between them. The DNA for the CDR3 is TGCAGCGTTGAAAGACCGGCGGGCTATGGCTACACCTTC. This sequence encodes CSVERPAGYGYTF.

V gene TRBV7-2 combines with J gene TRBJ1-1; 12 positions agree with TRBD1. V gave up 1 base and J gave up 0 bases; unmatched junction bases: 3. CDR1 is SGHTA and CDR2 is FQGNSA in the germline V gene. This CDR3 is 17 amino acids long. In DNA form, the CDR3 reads TGTGCCAGCAGCTTAGTGGGACAGGGGGCCCTGAACACTGAAGCTTTCTTT. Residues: CASSLVGQGALNTEAFF.

CDR3 in DNA: TGTGCCAGCAGCTTGGAGGTAGGGAGGAACACTGAAGCTTTCTTT. It specifies CASSLEVGRNTEAFF. This chain connects TRBV5-4 to TRBJ1-1; no definite D call. CDR1 is SGHNT and CDR2 is YYREEE in the germline V gene (reference sequence). The CDR3 sequence is 15 residues long. V was trimmed by 0 bases and J by 1 base, leaving 10 bases between them.

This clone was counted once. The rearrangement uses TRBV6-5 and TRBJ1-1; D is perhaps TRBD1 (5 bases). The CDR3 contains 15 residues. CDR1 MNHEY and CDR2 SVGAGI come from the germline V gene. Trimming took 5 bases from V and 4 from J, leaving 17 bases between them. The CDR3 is CASSQTRGGSTEAFF. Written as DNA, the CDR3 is TGTGCCAGCAGTCAGACGCGGGGGGGAAGCACTGAAGCTTTCTTT.

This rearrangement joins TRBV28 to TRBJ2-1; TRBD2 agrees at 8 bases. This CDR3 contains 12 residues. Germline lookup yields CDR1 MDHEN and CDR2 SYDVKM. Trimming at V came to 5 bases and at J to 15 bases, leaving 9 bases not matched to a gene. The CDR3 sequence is CASSPSGGVRFF. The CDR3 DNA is TGTGCCAGCAGTCCCTCGGGGGGGGTCAGGTTCTTC.

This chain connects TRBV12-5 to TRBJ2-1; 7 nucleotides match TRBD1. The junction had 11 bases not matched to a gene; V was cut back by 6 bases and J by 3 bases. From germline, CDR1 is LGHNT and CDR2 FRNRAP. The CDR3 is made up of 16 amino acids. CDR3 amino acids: CASGPAGTAFYNEQFF. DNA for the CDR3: TGTGCTAGTGGGCCTGCCGGGACAGCGTTCTACAATGAGCAGTTCTTC. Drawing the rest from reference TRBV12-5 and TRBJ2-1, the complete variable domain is DARVTQTPRHKVTEMGQEVTMRCQPILGHNTVFWYRQTMMQGLELLAYFRNRAPLDDSGMPKDRFSAEMPDATLATLKIQPSEPRDSAVYFCASGPAGTAFYNEQFFGPGTRLTVL.

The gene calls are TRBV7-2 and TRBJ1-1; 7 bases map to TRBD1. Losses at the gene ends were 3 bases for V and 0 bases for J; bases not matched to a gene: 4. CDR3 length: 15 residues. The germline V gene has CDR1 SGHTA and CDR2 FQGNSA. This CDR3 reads CASSLLTGVNTEAFF. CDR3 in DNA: TGTGCCAGCAGCTTGCTCACAGGGGTGAACACTGAAGCTTTCTTT.

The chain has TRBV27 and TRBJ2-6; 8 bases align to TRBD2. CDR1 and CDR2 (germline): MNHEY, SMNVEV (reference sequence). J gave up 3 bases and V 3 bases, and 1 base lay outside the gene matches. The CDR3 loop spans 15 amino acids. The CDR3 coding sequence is TGTGCCAGCAGTTTTCGGGGGGGTGGGGCCAACGTCCTGACTTTC. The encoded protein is CASSFRGGGANVLTF. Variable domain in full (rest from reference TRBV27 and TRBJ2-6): EAQVTQNPRYLITVTGKKLTVTCSQNMNHEYMSWYRQDPGLGLRQIYYSMNVEVTDKGDVPEGYKVSRKEKRNFPLILESPSPNQTSLYFCASSFRGGGANVLTFGAGSRLTVL.

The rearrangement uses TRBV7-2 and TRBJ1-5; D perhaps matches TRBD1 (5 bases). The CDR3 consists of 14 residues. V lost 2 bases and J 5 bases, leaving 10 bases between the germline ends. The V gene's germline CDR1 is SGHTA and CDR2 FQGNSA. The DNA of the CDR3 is TGTGCCAGCAGCTTATTAGGGGTGGATCAGCCCCAGCATTTT. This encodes CASSLLGVDQPQHF.

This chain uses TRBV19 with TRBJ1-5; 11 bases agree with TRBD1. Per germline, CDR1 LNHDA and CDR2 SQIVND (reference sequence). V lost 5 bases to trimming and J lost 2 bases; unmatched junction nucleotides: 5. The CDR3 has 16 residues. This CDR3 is CASSSDRGLRNQPQHF. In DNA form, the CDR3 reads TGTGCCAGTAGTTCGGACAGGGGGCTACGCAATCAGCCCCAGCATTTT.

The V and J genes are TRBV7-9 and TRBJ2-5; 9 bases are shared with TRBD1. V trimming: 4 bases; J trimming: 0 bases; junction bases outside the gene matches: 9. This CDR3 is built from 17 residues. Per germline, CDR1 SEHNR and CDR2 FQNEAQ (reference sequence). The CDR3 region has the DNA TGTGCCAGCAGCTCCCGGTTTGACAGGGGGTACCAAGAGACCCAGTACTTC. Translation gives CASSSRFDRGYQETQYF.

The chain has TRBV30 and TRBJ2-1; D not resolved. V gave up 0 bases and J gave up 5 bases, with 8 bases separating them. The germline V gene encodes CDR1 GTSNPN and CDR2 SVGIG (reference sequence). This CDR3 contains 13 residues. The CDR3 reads CAWSVQTHNEQFF. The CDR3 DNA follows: TGTGCCTGGAGTGTACAAACGCACAATGAGCAGTTCTTC.

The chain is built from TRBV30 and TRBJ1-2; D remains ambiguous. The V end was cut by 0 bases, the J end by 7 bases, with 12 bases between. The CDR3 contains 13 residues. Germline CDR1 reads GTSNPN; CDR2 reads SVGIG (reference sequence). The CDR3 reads CAWSVRHLGGYTF. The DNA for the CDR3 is TGTGCCTGGAGTGTACGACATTTAGGTGGCTACACCTTC.

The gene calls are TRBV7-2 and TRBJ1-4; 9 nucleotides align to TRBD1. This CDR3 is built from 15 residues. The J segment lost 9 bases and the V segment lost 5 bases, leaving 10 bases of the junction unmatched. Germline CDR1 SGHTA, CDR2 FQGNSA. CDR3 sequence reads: CASSVNQDRGKKLFF. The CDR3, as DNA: TGTGCCAGCAGCGTAAACCAGGACAGGGGTAAAAAACTGTTTTTT.

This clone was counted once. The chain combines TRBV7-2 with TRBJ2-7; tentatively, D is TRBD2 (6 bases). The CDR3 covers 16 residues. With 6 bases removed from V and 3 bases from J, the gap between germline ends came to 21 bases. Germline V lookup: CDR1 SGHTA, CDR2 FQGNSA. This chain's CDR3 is CASSSEGGGALYEQYF. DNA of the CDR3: TGTGCCAGCAGTTCGGAGGGAGGCGGGGCACTCTACGAGCAGTACTTC.

The CDR3 bases are TGTGCCACGAAGGAGACCGGGACACAAAAGGATGGCTACACCTTC. Translation: CATKETGTQKDGYTF. This sequence joins TRBV19 and TRBJ1-2, with D possibly TRBD1 on 6 matching bases. V lost 10 bases, J lost 6 bases, and 24 bases lay in between. This CDR3 is built from 15 residues. Germline CDR1 LNHDA, CDR2 SQIVND (reference sequence). The entire variable domain, with the rest obtained from reference TRBV19 and TRBJ1-2, is as follows: DGGITQSPKYLFRKEGQNVTLSCEQNLNHDAMYWYRQDPGQGLRLIYYSQIVNDFQKGDIAEGYSVSREKKESFPLTVTSAQKNPTAFYLCATKETGTQKDGYTFGSGTRLTVV.

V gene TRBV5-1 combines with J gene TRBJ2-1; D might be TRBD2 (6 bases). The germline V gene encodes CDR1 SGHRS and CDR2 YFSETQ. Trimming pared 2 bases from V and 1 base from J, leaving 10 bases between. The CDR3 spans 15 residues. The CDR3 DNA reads TGCGCCAGCAGCTTACGGGAGATGTCCTACAATGAGCAGTTCTTC. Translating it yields CASSLREMSYNEQFF.

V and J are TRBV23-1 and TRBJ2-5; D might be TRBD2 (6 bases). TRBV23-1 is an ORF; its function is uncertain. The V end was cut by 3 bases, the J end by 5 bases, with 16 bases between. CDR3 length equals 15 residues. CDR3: CASSHMDGGRETQYF. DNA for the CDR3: TGCGCCAGCAGTCACATGGACGGGGGTAGGGAGACCCAGTACTTC.

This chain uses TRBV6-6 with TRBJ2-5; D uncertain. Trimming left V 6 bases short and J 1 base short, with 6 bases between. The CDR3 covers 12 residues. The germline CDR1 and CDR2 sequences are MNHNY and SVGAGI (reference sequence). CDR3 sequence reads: CASSALQETQYF. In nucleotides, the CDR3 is TGTGCCAGCAGCGCACTCCAAGAGACCCAGTACTTC.

For the CDR3, the DNA is TGTGCCAGTCGTAGGGACAGCTTAGCTAACTATGGCTACACCTTC. Residues: CASRRDSLANYGYTF. This chain links TRBV19 with TRBJ1-2; 7 nucleotides agree with TRBD1. The CDR3 length is 15 residues. CDR1 is LNHDA, CDR2 SQIVND, per germline (reference sequence). V lost 8 bases, J lost 0 bases, and 9 bases stayed unmatched.

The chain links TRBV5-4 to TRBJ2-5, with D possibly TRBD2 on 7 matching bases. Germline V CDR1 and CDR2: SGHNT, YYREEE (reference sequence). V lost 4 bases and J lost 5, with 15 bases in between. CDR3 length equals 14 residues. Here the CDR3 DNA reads TGTGCCAGCAGCCACCATGGGAGGGGGGAGACCCAGTACTTC. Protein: CASSHHGRGETQYF.

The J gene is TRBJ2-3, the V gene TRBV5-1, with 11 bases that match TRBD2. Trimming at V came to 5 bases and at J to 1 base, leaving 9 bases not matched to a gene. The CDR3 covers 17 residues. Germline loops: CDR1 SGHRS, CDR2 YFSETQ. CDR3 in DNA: TGCGCCAGCAGTCCTACTAGCGGGGGTTCGGGCACAGATACGCAGTATTTT. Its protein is CASSPTSGGSGTDTQYF. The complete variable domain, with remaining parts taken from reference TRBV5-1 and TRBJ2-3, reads KAGVTQTPRYLIKTRGQQVTLSCSPISGHRSVSWYQQTPGQGLQFLFEYFSETQRNKGNFPGRFSGRQFSNSRSEMNVSTLELGDSALYLCASSPTSGGSGTDTQYFGPGTRLTVL.

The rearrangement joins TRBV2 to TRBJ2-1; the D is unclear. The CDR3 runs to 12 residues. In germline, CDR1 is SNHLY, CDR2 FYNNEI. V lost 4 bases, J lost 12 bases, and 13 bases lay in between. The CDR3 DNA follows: TGTGCCAGCAGTGGGTCGCGTTCGGGGCAGTTCTTC. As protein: CASSGSRSGQFF.